The 15 T cell receptor beta chains below were found in one sample sequenced in a study of cytomegalovirus exposure and HLA in healthy donors. In the PCR, 60 Vbeta and 13 Jbeta primers were used. Method: immunoSEQ multiplex PCR; TCRdb's copy keeps in-frame clones and lacks some. The profile shows 50,000 or so clones, about four fifths of them singletons. The specimen was PBMCs. Every receptor here comes from a boy under 18 in good health and CMV-seropositive.

The V and J genes are TRBV19 and TRBJ2-3; 13 bases fit TRBD2. V lost 5 bases to trimming and J lost 4 bases; unmatched junction nucleotides: 12. This CDR3 spans 18 amino acids. From germline, CDR1 is LNHDA and CDR2 SQIVND (reference sequence). The CDR3 nucleotides read TGTGCCAGTAGTCCCACTAGCGGGGGGGCCCTCGGACCAGATACGCAGTATTTT. Residues: CASSPTSGGALGPDTQYF.

The genes are TRBV10-3 and TRBJ1-3, with D possibly being TRBD1 (6 bases). CDR3 length: 13 amino acids. CDR1 ENHRY and CDR2 SYGVKD come from the germline V gene. Trimming left V 8 bases short and J 3 bases short, with 11 bases between. In nucleotides, the CDR3 is TGTGCCATCCAGGGGTCAGTTGGAAACACCATATATTTT. As protein: CAIQGSVGNTIYF.

The CDR3: CASSRQEVDTQYF. CDR3 DNA sequence: TGTGCCAGCAGTCGACAGGAGGTAGATACGCAGTATTTT. The chain carries TRBV6-5 and TRBJ2-3; weak D call: TRBD1 (6 bases). V lost 5 bases to trimming and J lost 5 bases, with 11 bases between them. This CDR3 is 13 amino acids long. The germline CDR1 and CDR2 sequences are MNHEY and SVGAGI.

This clone was detected a few times. The rearrangement joins TRBV2 to TRBJ2-3; TRBD1 might be the D (5 bases). Germline lookup yields CDR1 SNHLY and CDR2 FYNNEI. The CDR3 loop spans 14 amino acids. V lost 4 bases and J 8 bases, leaving 16 bases between the germline ends. The CDR3 DNA reads as TGTGCCAGCAGTGGGGGCAGGGTCGGCAGTACGCAGTATTTT. Residues: CASSGGRVGSTQYF.

This chain joins TRBV6-6 and TRBJ1-3; D not certain. Looked up from germline, CDR1 is MNHNY and CDR2 is SVGAGI (reference sequence). The CDR3 loop spans 13 amino acids. Trimming left V 5 bases short and J 2 bases short, with 7 bases between. The CDR3 region is CASSTSTGNTIYF. The CDR3 bases are TGTGCCAGCAGTACATCGACTGGAAACACCATATATTTT.

J is TRBJ2-7 and V is TRBV7-8, with D possibly TRBD2 on 5 matching bases. Germline CDR1 SGHVS, CDR2 FQNEAQ. V shed 5 bases and J shed 6 bases, with 20 bases lying between them. The CDR3 extends over 15 amino acids. The CDR3 DNA follows: TGTGCCAGCAGCCTACGGGGAAACTCCAGACTCGAGCAGTACTTC. It encodes CASSLRGNSRLEQYF.

This sequence joins TRBV4-1 and TRBJ2-5; D is perhaps TRBD2 (6 bases). Germline CDR1 reads MGHRA; CDR2 reads YSYEKL. The CDR3 consists of 14 residues. Trimming took off 3 bases at V and 4 bases at J, with 12 bases between the two ends. DNA of the CDR3: TGCGCCAGCAGCCAGGAGATCGGGGGAGAGACCCAGTACTTC. Translating gives CASSQEIGGETQYF.

This chain joins TRBV5-1 and TRBJ2-2; a possible D gene is TRBD1 (7 bases). CDR3 length: 16 amino acids. CDR1 and CDR2 from the germline V gene are SGHRS and YFSETQ. V was shortened by 4 bases and J by 6 bases, with 19 bases between the two germline ends. CDR3 DNA: TGCGCCAGCAGCGTCAACAGGGGCGGGACCCCCGGGGAGCTGTTTTTT. It is translated as CASSVNRGGTPGELFF.

The V gene is TRBV6-1, the J gene TRBJ1-1; D ambiguous. The CDR3 contains 13 residues. V lost 6 bases, J lost 2 bases, and 10 bases lay in between. Germline CDR1 MNHNS, CDR2 SASEGT. The CDR3 region has the DNA TGTGCCAGCAGCTTCAGCGCCAACACTGAAGCTTTCTTT. Protein sequence: CASSFSANTEAFF.

A word on this clone: An end of the junction does not agree with germline; a read error may underlie this. The rearrangement links TRBV11-2 to TRBJ2-2, with D tentatively TRBD2 (5 bases). This CDR3 is built from 14 residues. CDR1 is SGHAT and CDR2 is FQNNGV in the germline V gene. The CDR3 nucleotides read TGTGCCAACAGCTTAGAAGTAGCGTACGGGGAGCTGTTTTTT. It codes for CANSLEVAYGELFF.

The chain has TRBV5-6 and TRBJ2-5; D unresolved. Germline loops: CDR1 SGHDT, CDR2 YYEEEE. V was pared by 4 bases and J by 5 bases, with 12 bases between. The CDR3 has 13 amino acids. The CDR3 coding sequence is TGTGCCAGCAGCCGCTCGCCGGAGGAGACCCAGTACTTC. This gives the protein CASSRSPEETQYF.

The chain has TRBV9 and TRBJ2-2, with D unclear. V dropped 6 bases and J dropped 1 base, with 7 bases sitting between them. Looked up from germline, CDR1 is SGDLS and CDR2 is YYNGEE. The CDR3 runs 13 residues. CDR3 coding DNA: TGTGCCAGCAACGCAGGGAACACCGGGGAGCTGTTTTTT. Protein product: CASNAGNTGELFF.

The chain has TRBV13 and TRBJ1-2; no reliable D call. The germline gives CDR1 PRHDT, CDR2 FYEKMQ (reference sequence). CDR3 size: 12 residues. With 5 bases removed from V and 4 bases from J, the gap between germline ends came to 8 bases. This chain's CDR3 is CASSPRSYGYTF. The CDR3 DNA is TGTGCCAGCAGCCCCCGGAGCTATGGCTACACCTTC.

J is TRBJ1-4 and V is TRBV9; 8 nucleotides align to TRBD1. The CDR3 is 14 residues long. The V and J ends lost 2 bases and 8 bases, in that order; junction bases with no gene match: 5. From germline, CDR1 is SGDLS and CDR2 YYNGEE. In DNA form, the CDR3 reads TGTGCCAGCAGCGTTGGGACAGGACTCGAAAAACTGTTTTTT. Translation gives CASSVGTGLEKLFF. Drawing the rest from reference TRBV9 and TRBJ1-4, the complete variable domain is DSGVTQTPKHLITATGQRVTLRCSPRSGDLSVYWYQQSLDQGLQFLIQYYNGEERAKGNILERFSAQQFPDLHSELNLSSLELGDSALYFCASSVGTGLEKLFFGSGTQLSVL.

The gene calls are TRBV2 and TRBJ2-5; 14 bases fit TRBD2. The CDR3 has 17 amino acids. After removal of 11 bases from V and 2 bases from J, the junction contained 13 bases not matched to a gene. The germline V gene encodes CDR1 SNHLY and CDR2 FYNNEI. The CDR3 nucleotides are TGTGCCGGCCGTCCCGGGACTAGCGGGGGTGGGCAAGAGACCCAGTACTTC. This gives the protein CAGRPGTSGGGQETQYF.